The 28 T cell receptor beta chains presented below share a single source sample, sequenced in a study of T cell changes during pregnancy in multiple sclerosis. The method was immunoSEQ multiplex PCR; TCRdb's version includes in-frame clones alone and lacks a portion of them. The sample yields just under 70,000 clones, about 89% seen once. The sample consisted of peripheral blood, taken in the second trimester of pregnancy. All receptors come from a female donor with multiple sclerosis, enrolled in a pregnancy study.

DNA of the CDR3: TGTGCCAGTAGTTTCTCATGGCAGGGTAGGGACGAGCAGTACTTC. It is translated as CASSFSWQGRDEQYF. The chain employs TRBV19 and TRBJ2-7; D is possibly TRBD1 (5 bases). The CDR3 is 15 residues long. The germline V gene has CDR1 LNHDA and CDR2 SQIVND (reference sequence). Trimming removed 5 bases at V and 5 bases at J, with 19 bases between. Together with reference TRBV19 and TRBJ2-7, the CDR3 gives the full variable domain: DGGITQSPKYLFRKEGQNVTLSCEQNLNHDAMYWYRQDPGQGLRLIYYSQIVNDFQKGDIAEGYSVSREKKESFPLTVTSAQKNPTAFYLCASSFSWQGRDEQYFGPGTRLTVT.

This rearrangement joins TRBV27 to TRBJ1-2, with TRBD1 matching over 9 bases. This CDR3 has 15 residues. The germline gives CDR1 MNHEY, CDR2 SMNVEV (reference sequence). V lost 6 bases and J lost 3; bases outside the gene matches: 8. The CDR3 here is CASRTHRGRDYGYTF. For the CDR3, the DNA is TGTGCCAGCAGGACCCACAGGGGGCGGGACTATGGCTACACCTTC.

The chain is built from TRBV19 and TRBJ1-2; D ambiguous. This CDR3 region has 14 residues. Germline CDR1 and CDR2: LNHDA and SQIVND (reference sequence). V lost 3 bases and J 2 bases, leaving 10 bases between the germline ends. The CDR3: CASSIVRANYGYTF. The CDR3 DNA reads TGTGCCAGTAGTATCGTTCGCGCAAACTATGGCTACACCTTC.

CDR3 protein: CASSTPLGVGTEAFF. CDR3 DNA sequence: TGTGCCAGCAGCACCCCGTTAGGGGTGGGGACTGAAGCTTTCTTT. The V and J genes are TRBV7-9 and TRBJ1-1; D possibly corresponds to TRBD1 (5 bases). The germline V gene encodes CDR1 SEHNR and CDR2 FQNEAQ (reference sequence). The CDR3 consists of 15 residues. V was clipped by 5 bases and J by 5 bases, with 18 bases between them. Full variable domain (outside the CDR3, taken from reference TRBV7-9 and TRBJ1-1): DTGVSQNPRHKITKRGQNVTFRCDPISEHNRLYWYRQTLGQGPEFLTYFQNEAQLEKSRLLSDRFSAERPKGSFSTLEIQRTEQGDSAMYLCASSTPLGVGTEAFFGQGTRLTVV.

The V call is TRBV30, the J call TRBJ2-7; D possibly corresponds to TRBD1 (6 bases). The V end was cut by 3 bases, the J end by 0 bases, with 9 bases between. The CDR3 is made up of 13 amino acids. CDR1 is GTSNPN and CDR2 is SVGIG in the germline V gene (reference sequence). CDR3 bases: TGTGCCTGGAGCGGGACACCCTCCTACGAGCAGTACTTC. Protein: CAWSGTPSYEQYF. Variable domain in full (rest from reference TRBV30 and TRBJ2-7): SQTIHQWPATLVQPVGSPLSLECTVEGTSNPNLYWYRQAAGRGLQLLFYSVGIGQISSEVPQNLSASRPQDRQFILSSKKLLLSDSGFYLCAWSGTPSYEQYFGPGTRLTVT.

The chain uses TRBV6-5 and TRBJ2-7; 8 bases are a match to TRBD1. The CDR3 length is 16 residues. After removal of 0 bases from V and 1 base from J, the junction contained 5 bases not matched to a gene. Looked up from germline, CDR1 is MNHEY and CDR2 is SVGAGI. The CDR3 here is CASSYSATGVSYEQYF. Here the CDR3 DNA reads TGTGCCAGCAGTTACTCCGCGACAGGGGTTTCCTACGAGCAGTACTTC.

J is TRBJ2-3 and V is TRBV7-2, with 12 bases identical to TRBD2. The germline V gene has CDR1 SGHTA and CDR2 FQGNSA. With V trimmed by 5 bases and J by 2 bases, 5 bases remained unmatched. The CDR3 sequence is 16 residues long. The CDR3 nucleotides read TGTGCCAGCAGCCTACTAGCGGGGGGTCTCACAGATACGCAGTATTTT. Translated: CASSLLAGGLTDTQYF.

J is TRBJ2-7 and V is TRBV25-1, with a tentative D call TRBD1 (6 bases). The CDR3 sequence is 12 residues long. The germline V and J ends were trimmed by 7 bases and 2 bases, with 9 bases remaining between them. Germline CDR1 and CDR2: MGHDK and SYGVNS. CDR3 DNA sequence: TGTGCCAGCACACAGGGAACCTACGAGCAGTACTTC. This gives the protein CASTQGTYEQYF.

To note about this clone: The junction does not match germline at one end; this may be a read error. V gene TRBV7-7 combines with J gene TRBJ2-3, with TRBD1 matching over 11 bases. The CDR3 length is 15 residues. Germline V gives CDR1 SSHAT, CDR2 FNYEAQ (reference sequence). CDR3 in amino acids: CASSALGQGADTQYF. CDR3 DNA: TGTGCTAGCAGCGCACTGGGACAGGGGGCAGATACGCAGTATTTT. Supplemented by reference TRBV7-7 and TRBJ2-3, the full variable domain reads GAGVSQSPRYKVTKRGQDVTLRCDPISSHATLYWYQQALGQGPEFLTYFNYEAQPDKSGLPSDRFSAERPEGSISTLTIQRTEQRDSAMYRCASSALGQGADTQYFGPGTRLTVL.

The V gene is TRBV19, the J gene TRBJ1-5, with TRBD1 as a possible D gene (6 bases). Germline V gene data show CDR1 as LNHDA and CDR2 as SQIVND (reference sequence). Trimming took off 6 bases at V and 7 bases at J, with 16 bases between the two ends. This CDR3 region has 14 residues. CDR3 in DNA: TGTGCCAGTAGGTACGTGCAGGGGTGGCAGCCCCAGCATTTT. This sequence encodes CASRYVQGWQPQHF. The variable domain in full, with the rest retrieved from reference TRBV19 and TRBJ1-5, is DGGITQSPKYLFRKEGQNVTLSCEQNLNHDAMYWYRQDPGQGLRLIYYSQIVNDFQKGDIAEGYSVSREKKESFPLTVTSAQKNPTAFYLCASRYVQGWQPQHFGDGTRLSIL.

CDR3 amino acids: CASSVGLAETQYF. In DNA, the CDR3 is TGTGCCAGCAGCGTGGGACTAGCAGAGACCCAGTACTTC. The gene calls are TRBV7-2 and TRBJ2-5; 9 nucleotides line up with TRBD2. V shed 5 bases, J shed 4 bases, and the junction held 2 bases outside the gene matches. Germline loops: CDR1 SGHTA, CDR2 FQGNSA. This CDR3 spans 13 amino acids.

The table lists this clone with a count of one. V gene TRBV9 combines with J gene TRBJ1-1; possibly TRBD1 for D (6 bases). This CDR3 is built from 13 residues. Between the trimmed V and J ends, which lost 3 bases and 11 bases, there was a span of 17 bases. The V gene's germline CDR1 is SGDLS and CDR2 YYNGEE. The CDR3 DNA sequence: TGTGCCAGCAGCGGCCGACAGGACGGAGACGCTTTCTTT. As protein: CASSGRQDGDAFF.

The rearrangement links TRBV5-1 to TRBJ2-7; 10 nucleotides agree with TRBD1. The germline CDR1 and CDR2 sequences are SGHRS and YFSETQ. V lost 4 bases to trimming and J lost 7 bases; unmatched junction nucleotides: 11. The CDR3 is made up of 15 amino acids. The CDR3 loop is CASSRAGQGLREQYF. The CDR3 DNA is TGCGCCAGCAGCCGGGCGGGACAGGGGTTGAGGGAGCAGTACTTC. Complete variable domain (other parts from reference TRBV5-1 and TRBJ2-7): KAGVTQTPRYLIKTRGQQVTLSCSPISGHRSVSWYQQTPGQGLQFLFEYFSETQRNKGNFPGRFSGRQFSNSRSEMNVSTLELGDSALYLCASSRAGQGLREQYFGPGTRLTVT.

The chain links TRBV6-1 to TRBJ2-7; unclear D gene. This CDR3 contains 15 residues. Germline V gene lookup returns CDR1 MNHNS and CDR2 SASEGT. V was cut by 6 bases and J by 7 bases, with 22 bases left in between. The CDR3 loop is CASRKVSLGVGEQYF. CDR3 nucleotide sequence: TGTGCCAGCAGAAAGGTTTCTCTAGGCGTCGGGGAGCAGTACTTC.

J is TRBJ2-3 and V is TRBV7-8, with 10 bases aligning to TRBD2. The germline V gene encodes CDR1 SGHVS and CDR2 FQNEAQ. V trimming: 4 bases; J trimming: 8 bases; junction bases outside the gene matches: 12. The CDR3 totals 16 residues. In DNA, the CDR3 is TGTGCCAGCAGCTCCGCCCTAGCGGGGGTTGCGGGTACGCAGTATTTT. This encodes CASSSALAGVAGTQYF.

V and J are TRBV7-9 and TRBJ1-5; TRBD1 is a possible D gene (5 bases). V lost 5 bases and J 1 base, leaving 12 bases between the germline ends. This CDR3 comprises 15 residues. The germline CDR1 and CDR2 sequences are SEHNR and FQNEAQ (reference sequence). The CDR3 sequence is CASSAAPGSNQPQHF. The DNA for the CDR3 is TGTGCCAGCAGCGCCGCACCAGGGAGCAATCAGCCCCAGCATTTT.

In nucleotides, the CDR3 is TGCAGCGTTGGACAACTAGCTAACTATGGCTACACCTTC. Residues: CSVGQLANYGYTF. The chain has TRBV29-1 and TRBJ1-2; no clear D gene. CDR3 length equals 13 residues. Trimming took off 4 bases at V and 0 bases at J, with 9 bases between the two ends. CDR1 is SQVTM and CDR2 is ANQGSEA in the germline V gene.

This clone was seen only once. The CDR3 loop reads CASSLEGGLPTDTQYF. The CDR3 region has the DNA TGTGCCAGCAGCTTAGAGGGCGGGCTACCCACAGATACGCAGTATTTT. The V and J genes are TRBV7-9 and TRBJ2-3; perhaps TRBD2 as D (5 bases). V dropped 1 base and J dropped 2 bases, with 13 bases sitting between them. Germline CDR1 is SEHNR and CDR2 is FQNEAQ (reference sequence). The length of the CDR3 is 16 residues.

The genes are TRBV6-1 and TRBJ2-7; tentatively, D is TRBD1 (5 bases). Germline lookup yields CDR1 MNHNS and CDR2 SASEGT. The CDR3 length is 15 residues. Between the trimmed V and J ends, which lost 1 base and 2 bases, there was a span of 12 bases. CDR3 in amino acids: CASSEEGHPAYEQYF. DNA for the CDR3: TGTGCCAGCAGTGAAGAAGGACACCCCGCCTACGAGCAGTACTTC.

The chain employs TRBV5-6 and TRBJ2-7; 9 bases are a match to TRBD1. J lost 6 bases, V lost 3 bases, and 10 bases had no gene match. The CDR3 extends over 15 amino acids. CDR1 and CDR2 (germline): SGHDT, YYEEEE. The CDR3 here is CASSYRDRDLSEQYF. CDR3 nucleotide sequence: TGTGCCAGCAGCTACCGGGACAGGGATTTATCCGAGCAGTACTTC. Variable domain in full (rest from reference TRBV5-6 and TRBJ2-7): DAGVTQSPTHLIKTRGQQVTLRCSPKSGHDTVSWYQQALGQGPQFIFQYYEEEERQRGNFPDRFSGHQFPNYSSELNVNALLLGDSALYLCASSYRDRDLSEQYFGPGTRLTVT.

The rearrangement uses TRBV25-1 and TRBJ1-3; perhaps TRBD1 as D (5 bases). CDR1 is MGHDK, CDR2 SYGVNS, per germline. The CDR3 loop spans 13 amino acids. V was pared by 4 bases and J by 3 bases, with 7 bases between. CDR3: CASSVGVGNTIYF. CDR3 in DNA: TGTGCCAGCAGTGTAGGGGTTGGAAACACCATATATTTT.

This clone was observed a handful of times. The rearrangement joins TRBV7-9 to TRBJ2-7; TRBD1 aligns across 8 bases. V shed 2 bases, J shed 3 bases, and the junction held 3 bases outside the gene matches. Germline V gene data show CDR1 as SEHNR and CDR2 as FQNEAQ (reference sequence). The CDR3 extends over 14 amino acids. In nucleotides, the CDR3 is TGTGCCAGCAGCTTACGAACAGGGGGCTACGAGCAGTACTTC. Residues: CASSLRTGGYEQYF.

The gene calls are TRBV7-3 and TRBJ1-2; the D gene is possibly TRBD1 (6 bases). The CDR3 is 14 residues long. Trimming left V 0 bases short and J 8 bases short, with 13 bases between. Germline CDR1 reads SGHTA; CDR2 reads FQGTGA. The CDR3 loop reads CASSLTGGPEGYTF. In DNA form, the CDR3 reads TGTGCCAGCAGCTTAACCGGGGGGCCTGAGGGCTACACCTTC.

This chain uses TRBV7-2 with TRBJ2-1; 14 bases line up with TRBD2. CDR3 length: 14 amino acids. V shed 4 bases, J shed 16 bases, and the junction held 9 bases outside the gene matches. Germline values: CDR1 SGHTA, CDR2 FQGNSA. Here the CDR3 reads CASSWGTSGGPAFF. CDR3 DNA: TGTGCCAGCAGCTGGGGGACTAGCGGGGGCCCCGCCTTCTTC.

The CDR3 DNA follows: TGTGCCAGCAGCGGCGGGGACAGGGCGTATGGCTACACCTTC. Protein product: CASSGGDRAYGYTF. The chain couples TRBV9 to TRBJ1-2; 9 bases line up with TRBD1. This CDR3 is 14 amino acids long. Unmatched junction bases numbered 5, after V lost 3 bases and J lost 5 bases. Germline CDR1 and CDR2: SGDLS and YYNGEE.

The chain employs TRBV4-1 and TRBJ2-7; D might be TRBD2 (6 bases). Germline assignment: CDR1 MGHRA and CDR2 YSYEKL. The CDR3 totals 14 residues. V was pared by 5 bases and J by 2 bases, with 13 bases between. Written as DNA, the CDR3 is TGCGCCAGCAGCTACTCTCGGGGGACCTACGAGCAGTACTTC. Protein: CASSYSRGTYEQYF.

This clone was counted once. The chain is built from TRBV4-3 and TRBJ2-4; D remains unclear. Trimming shortened V by 0 bases and J by 8 bases, and 8 bases separated the two germline ends. The CDR3 spans 13 residues. Germline CDR1 is LGHNA and CDR2 is YSLEER. The CDR3 loop is CASSQDSVDIQYF. The CDR3 DNA is TGCGCCAGCAGCCAAGATTCGGTTGACATTCAGTACTTC.

This clone was found once. The rearrangement links TRBV2 to TRBJ2-1, with 8 bases fitting TRBD1. Germline-derived CDR1 and CDR2 are SNHLY and FYNNEI. The V segment lost 6 bases and the J segment 9 bases; nucleotides outside the gene matches: 13. The CDR3 totals 15 residues. CDR3 region: CASSLKQGGVGEQFF. DNA of the CDR3: TGTGCCAGCAGCCTAAAACAGGGGGGAGTAGGTGAGCAGTTCTTC. Full variable domain (outside the CDR3, taken from reference TRBV2 and TRBJ2-1): EPEVTQTPSHQVTQMGQEVILRCVPISNHLYFYWYRQILGQKVEFLVSFYNNEISEKSEIFDDQFSVERPDGSNFTLKIRSTKLEDSAMYFCASSLKQGGVGEQFFGPGTRLTVL.